These 27 T cell receptor beta chains were sequenced from one sample in a study of pediatric ulcerative colitis. Clones were read by immunoSEQ multiplex PCR, and TCRdb kept only the in-frame ones, dropping some. Of 45,000 to 75,000 clones listed, 85% to 90% were seen once; the top ten hold over 1.3%. The sample taken for sequencing was blood. The source of these receptors is a boy under 18 who was a control in a study of pediatric ulcerative colitis.

The chain is built from TRBV6-4 and TRBJ1-2; perhaps TRBD1 as D (5 bases). CDR1 and CDR2 from the germline V gene are MRHNA and SNTAGT. Trimming removed 3 bases from V and 4 bases from J, with 18 bases in between. The length of the CDR3 is 16 residues. The CDR3: CASSEFTTDPAYGYTF. The CDR3 region has the DNA TGTGCCAGCAGTGAATTTACGACAGACCCGGCCTATGGCTACACCTTC.

V gene TRBV6-4 combines with J gene TRBJ1-1; D is undetermined. CDR3 length equals 15 residues. Germline CDR1 is MRHNA and CDR2 is SNTAGT. V gave up 6 bases and J gave up 2 bases, with 16 bases separating them. This CDR3 reads CASRSYLTLNTEAFF. CDR3 nucleotides: TGTGCCAGCAGATCCTACCTGACACTTAACACTGAAGCTTTCTTT.

V usage is TRBV7-8 and J usage is TRBJ1-5; D is uncertain. V was pared by 1 base and J by 9 bases, with 13 bases between. Germline V gene sequence: CDR1 SGHVS, CDR2 FQNEAQ. CDR3 size: 14 residues. The CDR3: CASSLEKDLGPQHF. CDR3 DNA: TGTGCCAGCAGCTTAGAAAAAGACCTGGGGCCCCAGCATTTT.

DNA of the CDR3: TGTGCCAGCAGTTCAGGGGAAGGAGGAGCAGATACGCAGTATTTT. Its translation: CASSSGEGGADTQYF. The chain recombines TRBV6-5 with TRBJ2-3; tentative D call: TRBD1 (6 bases). V lost 4 bases and J lost 4, with 15 bases in between. The germline CDR1 and CDR2 sequences are MNHEY and SVGAGI. This CDR3 spans 15 amino acids.

The gene calls are TRBV2 and TRBJ2-1; 8 bases are shared with TRBD2. CDR1 and CDR2 from the germline V gene are SNHLY and FYNNEI. Unmatched junction bases numbered 12, after V lost 10 bases and J lost 4 bases. This CDR3 has 15 residues. The CDR3 DNA is TGTGCCATTTTTCTCCGTAGCGGGGATTACAATGAGCAGTTCTTC. This gives the protein CAIFLRSGDYNEQFF.

The genes are TRBV28 and TRBJ2-5, with 8 bases identical to TRBD1. Germline assignment: CDR1 MDHEN and CDR2 SYDVKM. After removal of 2 bases from V and 4 bases from J, the junction contained 6 bases not matched to a gene. This CDR3 region has 15 residues. This CDR3 reads CASSLRQGARETQYF. As DNA, the CDR3 is TGTGCCAGCAGTTTACGGCAGGGGGCCAGAGAGACCCAGTACTTC. The full variable domain, with the rest looked up from reference TRBV28 and TRBJ2-5, is DVKVTQSSRYLVKRTGEKVFLECVQDMDHENMFWYRQDPGLGLRLIYFSYDVKMKEKGDIPEGYSVSREKKERFSLILESASTNQTSMYLCASSLRQGARETQYFGPGTRLLVL.

The V and J genes are TRBV6-1 and TRBJ2-2, with no clear D. Trimming removed 11 bases from V and 5 bases from J, with 9 bases in between. Germline CDR1 MNHNS, CDR2 SASEGT. This CDR3 contains 11 residues. In DNA form, the CDR3 reads TGTGCCTCCGGCTGGACCGGGGAGCTGTTTTTT. Amino acid sequence: CASGWTGELFF.

This clone was observed once. This rearrangement joins TRBV6-1 to TRBJ1-4; no definite D call. This CDR3 contains 14 residues. V was shortened by 8 bases and J by 8 bases, with 18 bases between the two germline ends. CDR1 and CDR2 from the germline V gene are MNHNS and SASEGT. The CDR3 reads CASRPKVLGEKLFF. CDR3 bases: TGTGCCAGCCGCCCAAAGGTCCTGGGGGAAAAACTGTTTTTT.

The rearrangement joins TRBV7-9 to TRBJ2-3, with D perhaps TRBD1 or TRBD2 (5 bases each). The CDR3 extends over 13 amino acids. V dropped 1 base and J dropped 4 bases, with 6 bases sitting between them. Looked up from germline, CDR1 is SEHNR and CDR2 is FQNEAQ (reference sequence). The CDR3 DNA reads TGTGCCAGCAGCTTAGGAGGGGCAGATACGCAGTATTTT. It specifies CASSLGGADTQYF.

J is TRBJ1-2 and V is TRBV4-1; D may be TRBD1 (5 bases). The CDR3 has 16 amino acids. Germline lookup yields CDR1 MGHRA and CDR2 YSYEKL. V lost 1 base and J lost 2, with 14 bases in between. CDR3 coding DNA: TGCGCCAGCAGCCAAGTTGGGGGACGGCGGAACTATGGCTACACCTTC. This translates into CASSQVGGRRNYGYTF.

J is TRBJ2-7 and V is TRBV28; 8 bases are shared with TRBD1. The CDR3 loop spans 15 amino acids. Unmatched junction bases numbered 6, after V lost 4 bases and J lost 1 base. Per the germline V gene, CDR1 is MDHEN and CDR2 is SYDVKM. CDR3 sequence: CASSSPGQESYEQYF. In DNA form, the CDR3 reads TGTGCCAGCAGTTCCCCGGGACAGGAATCCTACGAGCAGTACTTC.

The V call is TRBV6-1, the J call TRBJ1-2; the D is unclear. Trimming removed 6 bases at V and 6 bases at J, with 11 bases between. Germline-derived CDR1 and CDR2 are MNHNS and SASEGT. The CDR3 has 12 residues. In nucleotides, the CDR3 is TGTGCCAGCAGCCTTCGACAAGATGGCTACACCTTC. Its translation is CASSLRQDGYTF.

This chain uses TRBV6-1 with TRBJ1-4; D not certain. Germline V lookup: CDR1 MNHNS, CDR2 SASEGT. The CDR3 runs 14 residues. V was trimmed by 3 bases and J by 11 bases, leaving 16 bases between them. The CDR3 loop is CASSDLVGRAKLFF. In DNA, the CDR3 is TGTGCCAGCAGTGACCTGGTTGGACGAGCCAAACTGTTTTTT.

Only a few counts were recorded for this clone. The chain links TRBV4-3 to TRBJ2-7; tentative D call: TRBD2 (7 bases). This CDR3 comprises 16 residues. The ends were cut back, 0 bases at V and 3 bases at J, with 15 bases in the middle. Germline CDR1 is LGHNA and CDR2 is YSLEER. The DNA of the CDR3 is TGCGCCAGCAGCCAAGAGTTAAGGGGGGGATACTACGAGCAGTACTTC. It codes for CASSQELRGGYYEQYF.

This chain joins TRBV28 and TRBJ1-5, with D perhaps TRBD1 (5 bases). The V end was cut by 8 bases, the J end by 3 bases, with 14 bases between. CDR3 size: 14 residues. Germline values: CDR1 MDHEN, CDR2 SYDVKM. The CDR3 DNA is TGTGCCAGCGGACGACAGACAGTCAATCAGCCCCAGCATTTT. Its translation: CASGRQTVNQPQHF. Together with reference TRBV28 and TRBJ1-5, the CDR3 gives the full variable domain: DVKVTQSSRYLVKRTGEKVFLECVQDMDHENMFWYRQDPGLGLRLIYFSYDVKMKEKGDIPEGYSVSREKKERFSLILESASTNQTSMYLCASGRQTVNQPQHFGDGTRLSIL.

The J gene is TRBJ1-5, the V gene TRBV25-1; D is undetermined. From germline, CDR1 is MGHDK and CDR2 SYGVNS. This CDR3 is 15 amino acids long. The V gene lost 0 bases and the J gene lost 6 bases, with 12 bases spanning the gap. The chain's CDR3 is CASSEYGRDGQPQHF. The DNA of the CDR3 is TGTGCCAGCAGTGAATATGGCCGTGACGGTCAGCCCCAGCATTTT. The full variable domain, in which reference TRBV25-1 and TRBJ1-5 provide the parts outside the CDR3, is EADIYQTPRYLVIGTGKKITLECSQTMGHDKMYWYQQDPGMELHLIHYSYGVNSTEKGDLSSESTVSRIRTEHFPLTLESARPSHTSQYLCASSEYGRDGQPQHFGDGTRLSIL.

The chain employs TRBV6-6 and TRBJ2-7, with 7 nucleotides matching TRBD2. This CDR3 is built from 13 residues. Germline V gives CDR1 MNHNY, CDR2 SVGAGI (reference sequence). The ends lost 7 bases at V and 2 bases at J; junction bases unmatched: 5. Here the CDR3 DNA reads TGTGCCAGCAAGCTAGCGGCTACCTACGAGCAGTACTTC. Its protein is CASKLAATYEQYF.

V and J are TRBV9 and TRBJ1-2, with a weak D call TRBD1 (6 bases). Germline CDR1 is SGDLS and CDR2 is YYNGEE. Trimming removed 4 bases at V and 7 bases at J, with 11 bases between. The CDR3 contains 12 residues. The CDR3 nucleotides read TGTGCCAGCAGCACAGGGAACGGTGGCTACACCTTC. Translation: CASSTGNGGYTF.

This sequence joins TRBV7-2 and TRBJ2-2; 9 bases match TRBD2. V trimming: 5 bases; J trimming: 6 bases; junction bases outside the gene matches: 7. CDR3 size: 15 residues. The germline gives CDR1 SGHTA, CDR2 FQGNSA. The CDR3 sequence is CASSAGLAIPGELFF. DNA for the CDR3: TGTGCCAGCAGCGCGGGACTAGCCATACCCGGGGAGCTGTTTTTT.

The chain has TRBV5-6 and TRBJ2-7; TRBD1 or TRBD2 may be the D gene (5 bases each). Germline-derived CDR1 and CDR2 are SGHDT and YYEEEE. The length of the CDR3 is 13 residues. Deletions cut 2 bases from V and 3 bases from J, with 9 bases between. This CDR3 reads CASSFRGIYEQYF. The CDR3 DNA sequence: TGTGCCAGCAGCTTTCGGGGCATCTACGAGCAGTACTTC.

This clone was counted a single time. The chain joins TRBV28 to TRBJ1-1; D uncertain. Trimming removed 6 bases from V and 3 bases from J, with 8 bases in between. Germline V gene data show CDR1 as MDHEN and CDR2 as SYDVKM. The CDR3 runs to 12 residues. The CDR3 here is CASSRIYTEAFF. The CDR3 DNA follows: TGTGCCAGCAGCCGCATATACACTGAAGCTTTCTTT.

CDR3 residues: CASSKDPSGRYNEQFF. In nucleotides, the CDR3 is TGTGCCAGTAGTAAAGATCCTAGCGGGAGGTACAATGAGCAGTTCTTC. The V gene is TRBV19, the J gene TRBJ2-1; 11 bases agree with TRBD2. Germline CDR1 and CDR2: LNHDA and SQIVND (reference sequence). J gave up 4 bases and V 4 bases, and 6 bases lay outside the gene matches. This CDR3 spans 16 amino acids.

This sequence joins TRBV5-4 and TRBJ2-3, with 8 positions matching TRBD2. CDR3 size: 13 residues. The J segment lost 6 bases and the V segment lost 5 bases, leaving 5 bases of the junction unmatched. Germline CDR1 and CDR2: SGHNT and YYREEE (reference sequence). CDR3 sequence (DNA): TGTGCCAGCAGAGGAGCGGGAGTTGATACGCAGTATTTT. This codes for CASRGAGVDTQYF.

The J gene is TRBJ1-2, the V gene TRBV5-1, with unresolved D. CDR1 SGHRS and CDR2 YFSETQ come from the germline V gene. The V end was cut by 2 bases, the J end by 3 bases, with 8 bases between. The CDR3 length is 13 residues. CDR3 residues: CASSFDGDYGYTF. CDR3 in DNA: TGCGCCAGCAGCTTCGACGGTGACTATGGCTACACCTTC.

This chain connects TRBV4-1 to TRBJ2-7; D is unclear. CDR3 length: 14 amino acids. Deletions cut 11 bases from V and 7 bases from J, with 24 bases between. Germline CDR1 and CDR2: MGHRA and YSYEKL. CDR3 sequence: CASASPGLLMEQYF. CDR3 in DNA: TGCGCCTCCGCGTCGCCCGGTCTCTTGATGGAGCAGTACTTC.

This chain uses TRBV19 with TRBJ2-7, with D uncertain. There are 13 residues in the CDR3. Between the trimmed V and J ends, which lost 5 bases and 1 base, there was a span of 9 bases. Germline V gene sequence: CDR1 LNHDA, CDR2 SQIVND (reference sequence). CDR3 region: CASSPGLSYEQYF. CDR3 nucleotide sequence: TGTGCCAGTAGTCCGGGTCTATCCTACGAGCAGTACTTC. The full variable domain, rest sourced from reference TRBV19 and TRBJ2-7, is DGGITQSPKYLFRKEGQNVTLSCEQNLNHDAMYWYRQDPGQGLRLIYYSQIVNDFQKGDIAEGYSVSREKKESFPLTVTSAQKNPTAFYLCASSPGLSYEQYFGPGTRLTVT.

The chain carries TRBV28 and TRBJ2-1, with 15 bases identical to TRBD2. CDR1 and CDR2 (germline): MDHEN, SYDVKM. The CDR3 runs 16 residues. V lost 7 bases and J lost 7; bases outside the gene matches: 8. DNA of the CDR3: TGTGCCAGCATCCCGACCGGGACTAGCGGGAGGAATGAGCAGTTCTTC. Amino acids: CASIPTGTSGRNEQFF. The full variable domain, its missing parts supplied by reference TRBV28 and TRBJ2-1, is DVKVTQSSRYLVKRTGEKVFLECVQDMDHENMFWYRQDPGLGLRLIYFSYDVKMKEKGDIPEGYSVSREKKERFSLILESASTNQTSMYLCASIPTGTSGRNEQFFGPGTRLTVL.